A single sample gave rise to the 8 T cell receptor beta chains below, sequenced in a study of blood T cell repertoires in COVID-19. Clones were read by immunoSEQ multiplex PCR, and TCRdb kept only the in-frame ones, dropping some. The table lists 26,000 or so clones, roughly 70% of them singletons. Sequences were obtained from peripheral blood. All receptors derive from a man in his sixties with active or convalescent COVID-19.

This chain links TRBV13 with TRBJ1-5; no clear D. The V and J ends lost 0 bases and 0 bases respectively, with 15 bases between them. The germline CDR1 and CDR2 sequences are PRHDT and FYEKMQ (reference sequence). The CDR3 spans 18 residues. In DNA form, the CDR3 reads TGTGCCAGCAGCTTAGGATCCCGGACTTCTGATAGCAATCAGCCCCAGCATTTT. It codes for CASSLGSRTSDSNQPQHF.

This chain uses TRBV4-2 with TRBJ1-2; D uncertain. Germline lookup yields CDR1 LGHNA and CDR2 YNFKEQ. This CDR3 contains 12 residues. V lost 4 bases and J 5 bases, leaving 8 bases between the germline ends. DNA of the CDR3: TGTGCCAGCAGCCTATCCGAGTATGGCTACACCTTC. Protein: CASSLSEYGYTF.

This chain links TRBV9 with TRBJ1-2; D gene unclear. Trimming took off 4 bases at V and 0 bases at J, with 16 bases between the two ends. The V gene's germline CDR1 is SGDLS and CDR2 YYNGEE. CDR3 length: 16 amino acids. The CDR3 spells CASSPPGNLANYGYTF. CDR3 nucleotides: TGTGCCAGCAGCCCGCCTGGTAATCTAGCTAACTATGGCTACACCTTC.

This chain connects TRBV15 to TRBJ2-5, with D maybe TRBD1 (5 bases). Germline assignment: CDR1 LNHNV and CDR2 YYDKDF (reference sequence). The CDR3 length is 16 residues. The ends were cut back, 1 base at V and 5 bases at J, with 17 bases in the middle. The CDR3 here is CATSRASGHPKETQYF. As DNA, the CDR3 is TGTGCCACCAGCAGAGCGAGTGGACACCCGAAGGAGACCCAGTACTTC.

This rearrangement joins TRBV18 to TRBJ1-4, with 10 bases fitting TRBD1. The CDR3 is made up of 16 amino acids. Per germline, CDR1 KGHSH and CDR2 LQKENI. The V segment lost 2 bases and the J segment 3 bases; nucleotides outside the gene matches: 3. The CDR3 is CASSPGQGGSNEKLFF. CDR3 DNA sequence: TGTGCCAGCTCACCAGGACAGGGGGGATCTAATGAAAAACTGTTTTTT.

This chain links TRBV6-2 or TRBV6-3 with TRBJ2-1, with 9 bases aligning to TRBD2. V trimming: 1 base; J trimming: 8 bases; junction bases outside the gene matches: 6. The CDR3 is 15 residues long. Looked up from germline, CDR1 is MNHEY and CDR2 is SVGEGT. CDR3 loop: CASSYLGLAHYEQFF. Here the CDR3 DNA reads TGTGCCAGCAGTTACTTGGGACTAGCTCATTATGAGCAGTTCTTC.

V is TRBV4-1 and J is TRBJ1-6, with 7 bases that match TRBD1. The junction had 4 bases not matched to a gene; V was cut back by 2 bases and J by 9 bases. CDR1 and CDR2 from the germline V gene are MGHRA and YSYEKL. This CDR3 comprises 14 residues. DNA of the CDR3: TGCGCCAGCAGCCAACAGGGGGGAAGTTCACCCCTCCACTTT. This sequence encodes CASSQQGGSSPLHF.

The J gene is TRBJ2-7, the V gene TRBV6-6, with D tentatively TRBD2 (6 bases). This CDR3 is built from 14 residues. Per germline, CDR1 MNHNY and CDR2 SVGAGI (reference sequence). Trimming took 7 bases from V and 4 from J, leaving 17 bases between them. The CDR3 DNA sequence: TGTGCCAGCACCTACGGGACTGCGAATTACGAGCAGTACTTC. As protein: CASTYGTANYEQYF.